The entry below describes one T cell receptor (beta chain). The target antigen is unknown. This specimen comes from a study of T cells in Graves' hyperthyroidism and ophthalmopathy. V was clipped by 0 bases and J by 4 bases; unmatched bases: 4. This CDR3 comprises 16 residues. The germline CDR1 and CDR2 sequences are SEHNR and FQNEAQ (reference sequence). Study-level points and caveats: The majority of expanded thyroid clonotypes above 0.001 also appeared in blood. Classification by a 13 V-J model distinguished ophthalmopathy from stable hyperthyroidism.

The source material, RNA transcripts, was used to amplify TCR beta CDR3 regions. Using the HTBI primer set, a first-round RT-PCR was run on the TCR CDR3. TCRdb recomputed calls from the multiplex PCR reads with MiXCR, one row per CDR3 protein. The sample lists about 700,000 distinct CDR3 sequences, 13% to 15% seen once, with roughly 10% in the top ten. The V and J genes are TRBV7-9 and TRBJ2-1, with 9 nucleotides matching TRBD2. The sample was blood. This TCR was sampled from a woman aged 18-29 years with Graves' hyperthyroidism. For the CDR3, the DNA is TGTGCCAGCAGCTTAGCCTTTGGACTAGCGTACAATGAGCAGTTCTTC. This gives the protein CASSLAFGLAYNEQFF.